Listed below are T cell receptor beta chains from one sample, sequenced in a study of regulatory T cells in long-lasting Graves disease. Each CDR3 protein gets one entry after TCRdb re-called the multiplex PCR reads with MiXCR. The sample yields hundreds of thousands of distinct CDR3 sequences, less than 25% seen once. Material: peripheral blood mononuclear cells (PBMCs), obtained when the disease was refractory, from a patient treated with antithyroid drugs. These receptors were obtained from a female donor with Graves disease. Each CDR3 is given with its conserved first and last residue. The order of the fields is J gene, D gene, clone size, V gene, CDR3 DNA, CDR3 protein. D genes are given only for firm matches. Not all rows give a size; the values are once, few, many and, for expanded clones, a class.

>TRBJ1-3|.|few|TRBV2
TGTGCCAGCAGTCCCCGGGGCCTCTCTGGAAACACCATATATTTT
CASSPRGLSGNTIYF
>TRBJ2-7|.|.|TRBV29-1
TGCAGCGTTCAAACAGGTACCTCCTACGAGCAGTACTTC
CSVQTGTSYEQYF
>TRBJ1-5|.|.|TRBV29-1
TGCAGCGTTGCGGGCGGCAGCAATCAGCCCCAGCATTTT
CSVAGGSNQPQHF
>TRBJ1-2|.|many|TRBV30
TGTGCCTGGAACAACCTTAACTATGGCTACACCTTC
CAWNNLNYGYTF
>TRBJ2-7|.|few|TRBV6-1
TGTGCCAGCAGGGGGTCAACCCGATCCCTCGAGCAGTACTTC
CASRGSTRSLEQYF
>TRBJ2-5|TRBD1|many|TRBV7-8
TGTGCCAGCAGCGGGGCCCCAGGGGGAGAGACCCAGTACTTC
CASSGAPGGETQYF
>TRBJ1-5|TRBD1|many|TRBV6-1
TGTGCCAGCACTGGACAGGCAAATCAGCCCCAGCATTTT
CASTGQANQPQHF
>TRBJ2-1|.|many|TRBV27
TGTGCCAGCAGTCCGAGTCCCACGGACCGAAATGAGCAGTTCTTC
CASSPSPTDRNEQFF
>TRBJ2-4|.|many|TRBV5-1
TGCGCCAGCAGCTCCCCTACGGGACGCAGCAAAAACATTCAGTACTTC
CASSSPTGRSKNIQYF
>TRBJ1-3|.|.|TRBV9
TGTGCCAGCAGCGTACAGGTCCACCCTGGAAACACCATATATTTT
CASSVQVHPGNTIYF
>TRBJ1-2|TRBD1|many|TRBV6-5
TGTGCCAGCAGTTACTCGCAGGGGGCTCGATACTATGGCTACACCTTC
CASSYSQGARYYGYTF
>TRBJ1-1|TRBD1|few|TRBV14
TGTGCCAGCTCAATTCGGGGACAGAGTGGGGGTGAAGCTTTCTTT
CASSIRGQSGGEAFF
>TRBJ2-2|TRBD2|.|TRBV5-1
TGCGCCAGCAGCCCCGGACTAGCGGGAGACCCGAACACCGGGGAGCTGTTTTTT
CASSPGLAGDPNTGELFF
>TRBJ2-7|TRBD1|many|TRBV28
TGTGCCAGCAGTTTAATCAACGGGGAGAGGACAGGGGGCTACGAGCAGTACTTC
CASSLINGERTGGYEQYF
>TRBJ1-2|.|few|TRBV19
TGTGCCAGTAGTATAGTAGCGGGGTCCTCCTATGGCTACACCTTC
CASSIVAGSSYGYTF
>TRBJ2-7|.|many|TRBV5-1
TGCGCCAGCAGCCCCACCGGCGGAGGGGACGAGCAGTACTTC
CASSPTGGGDEQYF
>TRBJ1-2|.|.|TRBV4-1
TGCGCCAGCAGCCAAGCAAAATATGGCTACACCTTC
CASSQAKYGYTF
>TRBJ2-1|TRBD1|.|TRBV27
TGTGCCAGCAGTCAGCCCTTATCACACGGACAGGGAGGCAATGAGCAGTTCTTC
CASSQPLSHGQGGNEQFF
>TRBJ1-1|.|.|TRBV3-1
TGTGCCAGCAGCCTTTCAGAGTACGGATTGAACACTGAAGCTTTCTTT
CASSLSEYGLNTEAFF
>TRBJ1-1|.|few|TRBV5-1
TGCGCCAGCGGGGCCACTGGGGGCACTGAAGCTTTCTTT
CASGATGGTEAFF
>TRBJ2-7|TRBD2|few|TRBV20-1
TGCAGTGCTAGAGATCCAGCGGGACCCAGCTCCTACGAGCAGTACTTC
CSARDPAGPSSYEQYF
>TRBJ2-1|.|few|TRBV7-2
TGTGCCAGCAGCCCTCCGGGCGACCGACCGGGCAATGAGCAGTTCTTC
CASSPPGDRPGNEQFF
>TRBJ1-1|.|few|TRBV6-1
TGTGCCAGTAGACCCCAAACGACCCTCACTGAAGCTTTCTTT
CASRPQTTLTEAFF
>TRBJ2-7|TRBD2|few|TRBV7-6
TGTGCCAGCAGCGCCGGACTAGCGGGAGACACCGTTTACGAGCAGTACTTC
CASSAGLAGDTVYEQYF
>TRBJ1-4|.|many|TRBV27
TGTGCCAGCAGTTGGTCCGCAGCAACTAATGAAAAACTGTTTTTT
CASSWSAATNEKLFF
>TRBJ1-1|.|.|TRBV29-1
TGCAGCGTTGCCGAAGGGGGGAACACTGAAGCTTTCTTT
CSVAEGGNTEAFF
>TRBJ1-4|.|.|TRBV7-9
TGTGCCAGCGGCCAGGACGGCAATGAAAAACTGTTTTTT
CASGQDGNEKLFF
>TRBJ2-5|.|many|TRBV11-2
TGTGCCAGCAGCTTATATAGGCCGGGAGAGACCCAGTACTTC
CASSLYRPGETQYF
>TRBJ2-1|.|few|TRBV20-1
TGCAGTGGCGAGGGATACAATGAGCAGTTCTTC
CSGEGYNEQFF
>TRBJ2-7|.|many|TRBV20-1
TGCAGTACCTTGGGGGTCTACGAGCAGTACTTC
CSTLGVYEQYF
>TRBJ1-2|.|many|TRBV19
TGTGCCAGTAGTACCCCCCTCGGCAGGGGTGACGGCTACACCTTC
CASSTPLGRGDGYTF
>TRBJ2-7|TRBD1|many|TRBV5-4
TGTGCCAGCAGCCCCCTGACAGGGCCCTACGAGCAGTACTTC
CASSPLTGPYEQYF
>TRBJ1-4|TRBD1|many|TRBV2
TGTGCCAGCCGTTGGACAGGGGCGAGTAATGAAAAACTGTTTTTT
CASRWTGASNEKLFF
>TRBJ2-7|.|many|TRBV29-1
TGCAGCGTTGACCGTGGAAACGAGCAGTACTTC
CSVDRGNEQYF
>TRBJ2-2|.|.|TRBV29-1
TGCAGCGTTGAAGATGTCACAGCGAACACCGGGGAGCTGTTTTTT
CSVEDVTANTGELFF
>TRBJ1-1|.|.|TRBV7-9
TGTGCCAGCAGCTTAGTGTCCTTGGGACACGGAGCTTTCTTT
CASSLVSLGHGAFF
>TRBJ1-1|.|few|TRBV4-3
TGCGCCAGCAGCCTCCATGGGTCGAACACTGAAGCTTTCTTT
CASSLHGSNTEAFF
>TRBJ2-3|.|.|TRBV9
TGTGCCAGCAGCGTCCGGGTTTGGACAGATACGCAGTATTTT
CASSVRVWTDTQYF
>TRBJ1-1|.|many|TRBV3-1
TGTGCCAGCAGCGTGCGGGCGGACACTGAAGCTTTCTTT
CASSVRADTEAFF
>TRBJ1-5|.|.|TRBV7-2
TGTGCCAGCAGCTTAATTAGGGAGGATCAGCCCCAGCATTTT
CASSLIREDQPQHF